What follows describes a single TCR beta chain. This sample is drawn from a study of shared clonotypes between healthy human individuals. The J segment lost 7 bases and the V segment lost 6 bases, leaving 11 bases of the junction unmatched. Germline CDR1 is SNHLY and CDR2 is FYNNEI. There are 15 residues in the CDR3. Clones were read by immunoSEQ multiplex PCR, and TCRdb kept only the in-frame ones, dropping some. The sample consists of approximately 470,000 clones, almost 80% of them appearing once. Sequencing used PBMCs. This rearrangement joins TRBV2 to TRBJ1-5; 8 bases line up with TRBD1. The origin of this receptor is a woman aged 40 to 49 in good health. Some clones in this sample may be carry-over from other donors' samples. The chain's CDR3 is CASSRDRGGGQPQHF. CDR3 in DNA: TGTGCCAGCAGCCGCGACAGGGGTGGGGGGCAGCCCCAGCATTTT.